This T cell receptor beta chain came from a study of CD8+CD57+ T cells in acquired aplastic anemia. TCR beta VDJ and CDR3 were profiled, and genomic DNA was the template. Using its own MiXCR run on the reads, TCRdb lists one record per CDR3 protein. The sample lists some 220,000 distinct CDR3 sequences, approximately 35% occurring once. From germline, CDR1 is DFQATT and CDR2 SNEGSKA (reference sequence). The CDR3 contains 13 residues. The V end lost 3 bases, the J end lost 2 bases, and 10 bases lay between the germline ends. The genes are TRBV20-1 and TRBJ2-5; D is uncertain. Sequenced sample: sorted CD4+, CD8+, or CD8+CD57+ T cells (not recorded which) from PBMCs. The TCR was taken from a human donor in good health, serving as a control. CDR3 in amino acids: CSASPLRQETQYF. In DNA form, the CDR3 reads TGCAGTGCTAGCCCACTTCGACAAGAGACCCAGTACTTC.